A single sample gave rise to the 30 T cell receptor beta chains below, sequenced in a study of T-cell memory formation after mild COVID-19. TCRdb itself ran the 5' RACE reads through MiXCR, one entry per CDR3 protein. The sample holds 280,000 or so distinct CDR3 sequences, 8% to 9% seen once. Material for sequencing was PBMCs or a T cell subset sorted from them (not recorded which). These TCRs come from a man aged 18 to 30 who had mild COVID-19 (a few samples of this study predate the infection). Cell type and time point are not known.

This clonotype was observed a handful of times. V and J are TRBV5-4 and TRBJ2-3; 7 bases map to TRBD1. This CDR3 has 14 residues. J gave up 4 bases and V 0 bases, and 2 bases lay outside the gene matches. CDR1 and CDR2 from the germline V gene are SGHNT and YYREEE (reference sequence). CDR3 sequence reads: CASSLVGTADTQYF. The CDR3 nucleotides read TGTGCCAGCAGCTTGGTTGGGACAGCAGATACGCAGTATTTT. Supplemented by reference TRBV5-4 and TRBJ2-3, the full variable domain reads ETGVTQSPTHLIKTRGQQVTLRCSSQSGHNTVSWYQQALGQGPQFIFQYYREEENGRGNFPPRFSGLQFPNYSSELNVNALELDDSALYLCASSLVGTADTQYFGPGTRLTVL.

CDR3 region: CASTGQGAAEAFF. CDR3 coding DNA: TGTGCCAGCACCGGACAGGGTGCGGCTGAAGCTTTCTTT. The rearrangement links TRBV5-6 to TRBJ1-1; 8 bases match TRBD1. This CDR3 is 13 amino acids long. The V gene end was trimmed by 6 bases and the J gene end by 6 bases; junction bases not matched to a gene: 7. Germline V gene data show CDR1 as SGHDT and CDR2 as YYEEEE.

This clonotype was found many times. An end of the junction does not agree with germline; a read error may underlie this. This chain joins TRBV5-1 and TRBJ2-3; TRBD2 is a possible D gene (5 bases). This CDR3 has 13 residues. Germline V lookup: CDR1 SGHRS, CDR2 YFSETQ. CDR3 residues: CASSLRGPDTQYF. The CDR3 DNA sequence: TGTGCCAGCAGCCTGAGAGGGCCGGATACGCAGTATTTT.

The chain combines TRBV20-1 with TRBJ1-2; 10 positions match TRBD1. The V segment lost 0 bases and the J segment 1 base; nucleotides outside the gene matches: 5. The CDR3 runs to 16 residues. Germline CDR1 is DFQATT and CDR2 is SNEGSKA (reference sequence). The CDR3 coding sequence is TGCAGTGCTAGAGAAACCGGGACAGGGGATAACTATGGCTACACCTTC. Amino acid sequence: CSARETGTGDNYGYTF.

The J gene is TRBJ1-5, the V gene TRBV11-2, with 7 bases fitting TRBD1. The germline gives CDR1 SGHAT, CDR2 FQNNGV. V lost 5 bases to trimming and J lost 4 bases; unmatched junction nucleotides: 11. The CDR3 is 16 amino acids. The CDR3 coding sequence is TGTGCCAGCAGCGCCGCCGACAGGGCAAGGAATCAGCCCCAGCATTTT. This encodes CASSAADRARNQPQHF. Using reference TRBV11-2 and TRBJ1-5 for the parts outside the CDR3, the full variable domain is EAGVAQSPRYKIIEKRQSVAFWCNPISGHATLYWYQQILGQGPKLLIQFQNNGVVDDSQLPKDRFSAERLKGVDSTLKIQPAKLEDSAVYLCASSAADRARNQPQHFGDGTRLSIL.

The J gene is TRBJ2-2, the V gene TRBV6-2 or TRBV6-3; TRBD1 agrees at 8 bases. The V segment lost 5 bases and the J segment 4 bases; nucleotides outside the gene matches: 9. The length of the CDR3 is 16 residues. Germline-derived CDR1 and CDR2 are MNHEY and SVGEGT. The CDR3 reads CASSEDREWGTGELFF. The CDR3 region has the DNA TGTGCCAGCAGTGAGGACAGGGAGTGGGGCACCGGGGAGCTGTTTTTT.

There are a few counts of this clonotype. V is TRBV20-1 and J is TRBJ2-7; D is unresolved. CDR3 length equals 13 residues. Trimming removed 6 bases from V and 0 bases from J, with 12 bases in between. Germline V gene data show CDR1 as DFQATT and CDR2 as SNEGSKA (reference sequence). The CDR3 region has the DNA TGCAGTGCCATATGGGGAAACTCCTACGAGCAGTACGTC. Protein product: CSAIWGNSYEQYV.

The rearrangement joins TRBV4-3 to TRBJ2-7; D is perhaps TRBD1 or TRBD2 (6 bases each). The V gene lost 4 bases and the J gene lost 4 bases, with 14 bases spanning the gap. CDR3 length: 14 amino acids. The germline V gene has CDR1 LGHNA and CDR2 YSLEER. CDR3 sequence (DNA): TGCGCCAGCAGCCTTCGTCGGGGGCAATACGAGCAGTACTTC. It translates to CASSLRRGQYEQYF.

The chain joins TRBV6-1 to TRBJ2-7; D is uncertain. Germline V lookup: CDR1 MNHNS, CDR2 SASEGT. CDR3 size: 14 residues. V was clipped by 6 bases and J by 2 bases, with 14 bases between them. As DNA, the CDR3 is TGTGCCAGCAGCCTAGGTACAGAGACCTACGAGCAGTACTTC. Amino acids: CASSLGTETYEQYF.

A few counts support this clonotype. V is TRBV7-2 and J is TRBJ2-5; 9 bases are shared with TRBD1. J gave up 4 bases and V 8 bases, and 5 bases lay outside the gene matches. CDR1 is SGHTA and CDR2 is FQGNSA in the germline V gene. The CDR3 has 13 amino acids. In DNA, the CDR3 is TGTGCCAGCTCGGACAGGGGTGGAGAGACCCAGTACTTC. Translated, it gives CASSDRGGETQYF.

V usage is TRBV15 and J usage is TRBJ2-3; TRBD2 aligns across 7 bases. The CDR3 extends over 19 amino acids. V dropped 0 bases and J dropped 7; count of bases not matched to a gene: 19. Germline CDR1 and CDR2: LNHNV and YYDKDF (reference sequence). CDR3: CATSRDRAIRGGGDNTQYF. Here the CDR3 DNA reads TGTGCCACCAGCAGAGATAGGGCCATACGGGGCGGGGGAGATAATACGCAGTATTTT.

This clonotype has just a few counts. The rearrangement links TRBV12-3 or TRBV12-4 to TRBJ1-5; D not certain. The CDR3 length is 16 residues. V gave up 4 bases and J gave up 5 bases, with 18 bases separating them. CDR3 in DNA: TGTGCCAGCAGTTCCTCGGGAGGGTGGATCGATCAGCCCCAGCATTTT. Protein: CASSSSGGWIDQPQHF.

In its sample, this clonotype was seen a few times. This chain links TRBV5-4 with TRBJ1-3; D is perhaps TRBD1 (6 bases). Trimming removed 1 base from V and 1 base from J, with 12 bases in between. Per germline, CDR1 SGHNT and CDR2 YYREEE (reference sequence). This CDR3 has 16 residues. CDR3: CASSLSGGASGNTIYF. The CDR3 bases are TGTGCCAGCAGCTTGTCGGGGGGCGCATCTGGAAACACCATATATTTT.

This clonotype was counted a few times. This chain connects TRBV7-2 to TRBJ2-7; D might be TRBD2 (6 bases). This CDR3 has 14 amino acids. Germline V gene lookup returns CDR1 SGHTA and CDR2 FQGNSA. Deletions cut 3 bases from V and 6 bases from J, with 15 bases between. Written as DNA, the CDR3 is TGTGCCAGCAGCTTCCAGGACGGGGGTGGCGAGCAGTACTTC. Translated: CASSFQDGGGEQYF.

The chain carries TRBV20-1 and TRBJ1-1; D ambiguous. Trimming pared 6 bases from V and 0 bases from J, leaving 11 bases between. The germline V gene has CDR1 DFQATT and CDR2 SNEGSKA (reference sequence). The CDR3 extends over 13 amino acids. The CDR3 protein is CSAPYQLNTEAFF. CDR3 nucleotides: TGCAGTGCCCCTTACCAGTTGAACACTGAAGCTTTCTTT.

This clonotype was observed at least ten times. V and J are TRBV20-1 and TRBJ2-5, with 7 nucleotides matching TRBD2. The CDR3 is 13 residues long. Germline assignment: CDR1 DFQATT and CDR2 SNEGSKA (reference sequence). The ends lost 7 bases at V and 5 bases at J; junction bases unmatched: 10. The DNA of the CDR3 is TGCAGTGTCCCCCGGACTAGTCTCGAGACCCAGTACTTC. This sequence encodes CSVPRTSLETQYF.

This clonotype was recorded a few times. The chain carries TRBV5-6 and TRBJ2-1; D unclear. V lost 6 bases to trimming and J lost 5 bases, with 12 bases between them. Germline loops: CDR1 SGHDT, CDR2 YYEEEE. There are 13 residues in the CDR3. The DNA of the CDR3 is TGTGCCAGCAACTCCTGGACCAACAATGAGCAGTTCTTC. The encoded protein is CASNSWTNNEQFF. The full variable domain, its missing parts supplied by reference TRBV5-6 and TRBJ2-1, is DAGVTQSPTHLIKTRGQQVTLRCSPKSGHDTVSWYQQALGQGPQFIFQYYEEEERQRGNFPDRFSGHQFPNYSSELNVNALLLGDSALYLCASNSWTNNEQFFGPGTRLTVL.

This clonotype occurred a few times. This chain links TRBV7-2 with TRBJ2-7; 9 nucleotides match TRBD2. V shed 7 bases and J 1 base; nucleotides not matched to a gene: 11. Germline V lookup: CDR1 SGHTA, CDR2 FQGNSA. The CDR3 totals 16 residues. The CDR3 loop reads CASTPLGRGGSYEQYF. The CDR3 region has the DNA TGTGCCAGCACGCCTCTGGGGCGGGGGGGTTCCTACGAGCAGTACTTC.

The chain couples TRBV7-2 to TRBJ1-5; tentative D call: TRBD1 (5 bases). The CDR3 runs 16 residues. Trimming stripped 7 bases from V and 9 bases from J, with 25 bases between. The V gene's germline CDR1 is SGHTA and CDR2 FQGNSA. In nucleotides, the CDR3 is TGTGCCAGCACCGAATGGGTGGCAGGGATTACCAGGCCCCAGCATTTT. Translating it yields CASTEWVAGITRPQHF.

This clonotype was seen ten or more times. The V call is TRBV28, the J call TRBJ1-5; D is unclear. V lost 6 bases and J 2 bases, leaving 14 bases between the germline ends. This CDR3 has 15 residues. Germline-derived CDR1 and CDR2 are MDHEN and SYDVKM. The DNA of the CDR3 is TGTGCCAGCAGGACGATGGGGTCGGGCAATCAGCCCCAGCATTTT. This codes for CASRTMGSGNQPQHF.

The V and J genes are TRBV20-1 and TRBJ1-6; D not certain. The CDR3 runs 17 residues. With 0 bases removed from V and 0 bases from J, the gap between germline ends came to 12 bases. Germline V gene data show CDR1 as DFQATT and CDR2 as SNEGSKA (reference sequence). This CDR3 reads CSARDLRTSSYNSPLHF. CDR3 DNA: TGCAGTGCTAGAGATCTAAGGACGAGCTCCTATAATTCACCCCTCCACTTT.

This clonotype turned up a few times. The rearrangement links TRBV6-5 to TRBJ2-5; 14 nucleotides agree with TRBD2. CDR3 length: 16 residues. The germline V gene has CDR1 MNHEY and CDR2 SVGAGI. After removal of 6 bases from V and 6 bases from J, the junction contained 9 bases not matched to a gene. The CDR3 region is CASRTTGTSGGKTQYF. DNA of the CDR3: TGTGCCAGCAGAACCACCGGGACTAGCGGGGGAAAGACCCAGTACTTC.

In its sample, this clonotype was seen a few times. The DNA of the CDR3 is TGTGCCAGCAGCCTTTCGAAGGGACAGGGATCCTACGAGCAGTACTTC. It yields the protein CASSLSKGQGSYEQYF. This rearrangement joins TRBV12-3 or TRBV12-4 to TRBJ2-7; TRBD1 matches 9 bases. Trimming removed 6 bases from V and 1 base from J; junction bases left unmatched: 10. The CDR3 is 16 residues long.

This clonotype was detected ten times or more. At one boundary the junction diverges from the germline segment, which might be a read error. The chain joins TRBV28 to TRBJ2-3; TRBD1 aligns across 9 bases. CDR3 length: 12 amino acids. Germline V gives CDR1 MDHEN, CDR2 SYDVKM. DNA of the CDR3: TGTGCCAGCAGCCCAGGGGACAGGGACGTGAATTTT. Translated, it gives CASSPGDRDVNF. The full variable domain, rest sourced from reference TRBV28 and TRBJ2-3, is DVKVTQSSRYLVKRTGEKVFLECVQDMDHENMFWYRQDPGLGLRLIYFSYDVKMKEKGDIPEGYSVSREKKERFSLILESASTNQTSMYLCASSPGDRDVNFGPGTRLTVL.

This clonotype was detected ten times or more. The rearrangement uses TRBV6-2 or TRBV6-3 and TRBJ2-1; D remains unclear. Germline values: CDR1 MNHEY, CDR2 SVGEGT. CDR3 length: 12 residues. V was clipped by 0 bases and J by 12 bases, with 9 bases between them. The CDR3 loop is CASSYSVIGQFF. CDR3 DNA sequence: TGTGCCAGCAGTTACTCGGTTATTGGGCAGTTCTTC.

This clonotype appeared a few times. V usage is TRBV6-5 and J usage is TRBJ1-3, with TRBD1 identical over 10 bases. The V segment lost 2 bases and the J segment 8 bases; nucleotides outside the gene matches: 3. The CDR3 has 14 residues. In germline, CDR1 is MNHEY, CDR2 SVGAGI. The CDR3 nucleotides read TGTGCCAGCAGTTACCGGGACAGGGGATACACCATATATTTT. This codes for CASSYRDRGYTIYF.

This clonotype was counted many times. The gene calls are TRBV7-7 and TRBJ2-3, with D possibly being TRBD1 (6 bases). CDR1 is SSHAT and CDR2 is FNYEAQ in the germline V gene (reference sequence). The V gene lost 5 bases and the J gene lost 0 bases, with 9 bases spanning the gap. The CDR3 is 14 amino acids. The CDR3 loop is CASSPRGSTDTQYF. CDR3 coding DNA: TGTGCCAGCAGCCCCAGGGGTAGCACAGATACGCAGTATTTT.

The chain combines TRBV27 with TRBJ2-1; the D is unclear. Germline values: CDR1 MNHEY, CDR2 SMNVEV (reference sequence). V dropped 8 bases and J dropped 0 bases, with 11 bases sitting between them. The CDR3 is 14 amino acids. The CDR3 coding sequence is TGTGCCAGCCGCAGAGACAACTCCTACAATGAGCAGTTCTTC. It specifies CASRRDNSYNEQFF.

The rearrangement joins TRBV20-1 to TRBJ1-6; no clear D. CDR3 length equals 17 residues. The germline gives CDR1 DFQATT, CDR2 SNEGSKA (reference sequence). Trimming took off 2 bases at V and 5 bases at J, with 19 bases between the two ends. This CDR3 reads CSARPLHMRPNNSPLHF. In DNA form, the CDR3 reads TGCAGTGCTAGACCACTTCACATGCGTCCCAATAATTCACCCCTCCACTTT.

The chain recombines TRBV20-1 with TRBJ2-7, with 7 bases fitting TRBD1. The germline CDR1 and CDR2 sequences are DFQATT and SNEGSKA (reference sequence). The CDR3 runs to 14 residues. The junction had 6 bases not matched to a gene; V was cut back by 0 bases and J by 4 bases. Here the CDR3 reads CSARDARGRYEQYF. In DNA form, the CDR3 reads TGCAGTGCTAGAGATGCCAGGGGGAGATACGAGCAGTACTTC.